Below, 21 T cell receptor beta chains from the same sample are listed, as sequenced in a study of T-cell memory formation after mild COVID-19. TCRdb passed the 5' RACE reads through MiXCR, listing each CDR3 protein once. The sample holds 300,000 to 350,000 distinct CDR3 sequences; 13% to 15% are singletons and the top ten take roughly a fifth. The sequenced material came from PBMCs or a T cell subset sorted from them (not recorded which). The receptors stem from a man between 18 and 29 years old who had mild COVID-19 (a few samples of this study predate the infection). Cell type and time point are not known.

Only a few counts were recorded for this clonotype. The V gene is TRBV5-5, the J gene TRBJ2-3, with TRBD2 matching 15 bases. The CDR3 spans 18 residues. The ends lost 2 bases at V and 2 bases at J; junction bases unmatched: 6. Germline V gives CDR1 SGHKS, CDR2 YYEKEE (reference sequence). The CDR3: CASSFKGLAGGPTDTQYF. In DNA, the CDR3 is TGTGCCAGCAGCTTTAAGGGACTAGCGGGGGGTCCCACAGATACGCAGTATTTT.

This clonotype was counted only a few times. This rearrangement joins TRBV7-8 to TRBJ2-5, with D tentatively TRBD1 (6 bases). The CDR3 contains 14 residues. Germline lookup yields CDR1 SGHVS and CDR2 FQNEAQ. Trimming took 5 bases from V and 5 from J, leaving 15 bases between them. This CDR3 reads CASSRNRAGETQYF. In DNA form, the CDR3 reads TGTGCCAGCAGCCGCAACAGGGCAGGGGAGACCCAGTACTTC.

The chain has TRBV7-9 and TRBJ1-2; tentatively, D is TRBD1 (5 bases). The CDR3 covers 13 residues. Trimming took off 5 bases at V and 7 bases at J, with 14 bases between the two ends. Germline V gene data show CDR1 as SEHNR and CDR2 as FQNEAQ (reference sequence). CDR3 sequence reads: CASSLQGFGGYTF. The CDR3, as DNA: TGTGCCAGCAGCCTCCAGGGTTTCGGTGGCTACACCTTC.

This clonotype appeared many times. The chain joins TRBV5-4 to TRBJ2-2, with D possibly being TRBD1 (5 bases). This CDR3 region has 14 residues. Germline-derived CDR1 and CDR2 are SGHNT and YYREEE (reference sequence). V lost 4 bases, J lost 1 base, and 8 bases lay in between. The chain's CDR3 is CASSPTGNTGELFF. For the CDR3, the DNA is TGTGCCAGCAGCCCTACAGGGAACACCGGGGAGCTGTTTTTT.

J is TRBJ2-2 and V is TRBV12-3 or TRBV12-4; D possibly matches TRBD1 or TRBD2 (5 bases each). CDR3 length: 16 amino acids. V dropped 5 bases and J dropped 0 bases, with 13 bases sitting between them. CDR3 residues: CASSTYGAPNTGELFF. As DNA, the CDR3 is TGTGCCAGCAGTACATACGGGGCTCCGAACACCGGGGAGCTGTTTTTT.

This clonotype was seen a few times. The chain recombines TRBV27 with TRBJ2-7, with 7 nucleotides matching TRBD1. There are 14 residues in the CDR3. The V segment lost 5 bases and the J segment 3 bases; nucleotides outside the gene matches: 7. Germline values: CDR1 MNHEY, CDR2 SMNVEV (reference sequence). CDR3 bases: TGTGCCAGCAGTATTCAGGGGGTCCTCTACGAGCAGTACGTC. Amino acids: CASSIQGVLYEQYV.

This clonotype came up a few times. J is TRBJ2-5 and V is TRBV29-1, with D perhaps given as TRBD1 or TRBD2 (7 bases each). Per germline, CDR1 SQVTM and CDR2 ANQGSEA. The V end lost 1 base, the J end lost 5 bases, and 20 bases lay between the germline ends. CDR3 length: 16 amino acids. The CDR3 DNA follows: TGCAGCGTTGAAGTAAGGGAGGGACAGAAAAGGGAGACCCAGTACTTC. Its translation: CSVEVREGQKRETQYF. Filled out from reference TRBV29-1 and TRBJ2-5, the complete variable domain reads SAVISQKPSRDICQRGTSLTIQCQVDSQVTMMFWYRQQPGQSLTLIATANQGSEATYESGFVIDKFPISRPNLTFSTLTVSNMSPEDSSIYLCSVEVREGQKRETQYFGPGTRLLVL.

V gene TRBV4-3 combines with J gene TRBJ2-7; D gene unclear. The V end was cut by 4 bases, the J end by 5 bases, with 12 bases between. The CDR3 length is 13 residues. Germline-derived CDR1 and CDR2 are LGHNA and YSLEER. Written as DNA, the CDR3 is TGCGCCAGCAGCCTTACAGAGAGCCACGAGCAGTACTTC. This sequence encodes CASSLTESHEQYF.

The V call is TRBV21-1, the J call TRBJ1-2. TRBV21-1 is a pseudogene. This CDR3 has 18 residues. In DNA, the CDR3 is TGTGCCAGCAGCAAAGGGGCCCTCTGGGCAGCCAAGTACTATGGCTACACCTTC. It yields the protein CASSKGALWAAKYYGYTF.

This clonotype was observed a few times. V and J are TRBV3-1 and TRBJ2-7; weak D call: TRBD1 (5 bases). The V gene lost 3 bases and the J gene lost 0 bases, with 9 bases spanning the gap. The CDR3 runs 14 residues. Looked up from germline, CDR1 is LGHDT and CDR2 is YNNKEL (reference sequence). CDR3 amino acids: CASSQDTSSYEQYF. CDR3 bases: TGTGCCAGCAGCCAGGACACCTCCTCCTACGAGCAGTACTTC.

The rearrangement uses TRBV4-3 and TRBJ2-3, with D uncertain. In germline, CDR1 is LGHNA, CDR2 YSLEER. The CDR3 runs to 17 residues. Between the trimmed V and J ends, which lost 5 bases and 6 bases, there was a span of 24 bases. The CDR3 here is CASSGVRFSPQLDTQYF. The CDR3 DNA reads as TGCGCCAGCAGCGGTGTGAGGTTCAGCCCGCAATTGGATACGCAGTATTTT.

The chain uses TRBV12-3 or TRBV12-4 and TRBJ2-3; D is possibly TRBD1 (8 bases). Trimming removed 7 bases at V and 1 base at J, with 21 bases between. CDR3 length: 17 amino acids. CDR3 DNA sequence: TGTGCCAGCACCCACGGGGGAGGGACAGGAGGCACAGATACGCAGTATTTT. It encodes CASTHGGGTGGTDTQYF.

The J gene is TRBJ2-5, the V gene TRBV6-2 or TRBV6-3, with a possible D match to TRBD2 (5 bases). The CDR3 covers 14 residues. Trimming shortened V by 10 bases and J by 4 bases, and 19 bases separated the two germline ends. Germline-derived CDR1 and CDR2 are MNHEY and SVGEGT. The DNA of the CDR3 is TGTGCCACCACGAAACGGGGTCGGTTAGAGACCCAGTACTTC. Translating it yields CATTKRGRLETQYF.

The chain couples TRBV5-6 to TRBJ2-1, with D uncertain. Germline CDR1 and CDR2: SGHDT and YYEEEE. This CDR3 region has 14 residues. Deletions cut 2 bases from V and 5 bases from J, with 11 bases between. In DNA form, the CDR3 reads TGTGCCAGCAGCTTCAAGGCCGCAAACAATGAGCAGTTCTTC. Protein: CASSFKAANNEQFF.

This clonotype was observed a few times. CDR3 residues: CASSLGTGMTNEQFF. Written as DNA, the CDR3 is TGTGCCAGCAGCTTAGGGACAGGGATGACAAATGAGCAGTTCTTC. The chain uses TRBV7-3 and TRBJ2-1; 9 bases line up with TRBD1. Germline assignment: CDR1 SGHTA and CDR2 FQGTGA. Trimming at V came to 2 bases and at J to 7 bases, leaving 6 bases not matched to a gene. This CDR3 has 15 amino acids.

V gene TRBV5-5 combines with J gene TRBJ1-2, with 7 bases that match TRBD1. CDR3 length equals 12 residues. Trimming took 5 bases from V and 6 from J; bases not matched to a gene: 4. Germline V gene sequence: CDR1 SGHKS, CDR2 YYEKEE (reference sequence). Here the CDR3 reads CASRTGYDGYTF. Written as DNA, the CDR3 is TGTGCCAGCAGGACAGGGTATGATGGCTACACCTTC.

This chain joins TRBV6-6 and TRBJ2-1; 11 bases are shared with TRBD1. The V and J ends lost 6 bases and 16 bases, in that order; junction bases with no gene match: 8. This CDR3 is built from 12 residues. Germline values: CDR1 MNHNY, CDR2 SVGAGI (reference sequence). The CDR3 loop reads CASRPGQGEVFF. CDR3 DNA: TGTGCCAGCAGACCGGGACAGGGGGAGGTATTCTTC.

The V gene is TRBV5-6, the J gene TRBJ2-2; D is unclear. The CDR3 is 15 amino acids. Trimming left V 4 bases short and J 4 bases short, with 14 bases between. The germline gives CDR1 SGHDT, CDR2 YYEEEE. The CDR3 loop is CASSPPLTVTGELFF. CDR3 coding DNA: TGTGCCAGCAGCCCGCCGCTGACGGTCACCGGGGAGCTGTTTTTT.

This clonotype was detected only a few times. The gene calls are TRBV5-1 and TRBJ2-3; D may be TRBD2 (5 bases). Germline V gene lookup returns CDR1 SGHRS and CDR2 YFSETQ. The CDR3 has 14 amino acids. V lost 2 bases and J 6 bases, leaving 13 bases between the germline ends. The CDR3 spells CASSLGAREDTQYF. The CDR3, as DNA: TGCGCCAGCAGCTTAGGTGCTAGGGAGGATACGCAGTATTTT. Full variable domain (outside the CDR3, taken from reference TRBV5-1 and TRBJ2-3): KAGVTQTPRYLIKTRGQQVTLSCSPISGHRSVSWYQQTPGQGLQFLFEYFSETQRNKGNFPGRFSGRQFSNSRSEMNVSTLELGDSALYLCASSLGAREDTQYFGPGTRLTVL.

This clonotype has at least ten counts. The chain employs TRBV19 and TRBJ2-1, with D possibly being TRBD1 or TRBD2 (5 bases each). Germline CDR1 is LNHDA and CDR2 is SQIVND (reference sequence). The CDR3 spans 13 residues. The V end lost 0 bases, the J end lost 9 bases, and 9 bases lay between the germline ends. CDR3 loop: CASSIDRGGEQFF. The CDR3, as DNA: TGTGCCAGTAGTATAGATCGGGGCGGTGAGCAGTTCTTC.

About this clonotype: A much larger clone sits a single nucleotide away, making a read error possible. The chain links TRBV27 to TRBJ1-1; D remains unclear. There are 12 residues in the CDR3. In germline, CDR1 is MNHEY, CDR2 SMNVEV (reference sequence). Trimming left V 6 bases short and J 0 bases short, with 5 bases between. The CDR3 region has the DNA TGTGCCAGCAGACACATGAACACTGAAGCTTTCTTT. Its translation: CASRHMNTEAFF.